This entry concerns a single T cell receptor beta chain. In the PCR, 60 Vbeta and 13 Jbeta primers were used. Profiling relied on immunoSEQ multiplex PCR, and the TCRdb table lists in-frame clones only, not all of them. The sample holds 200,000 or so clones; around 83% are singletons and the top ten take roughly 1.5%. This sample is drawn from a study of cytomegalovirus exposure and HLA in healthy donors. V was cut by 8 bases and J by 0 bases, with 14 bases left in between. There are 14 residues in the CDR3. Germline V gene lookup returns CDR1 ENHRY and CDR2 SYGVKD. The J gene is TRBJ2-7, the V gene TRBV10-3, with D perhaps TRBD2 (6 bases). The sequencing input was PBMCs. The clonotype comes from a girl aged 10-17 years in good health and CMV-seronegative. The CDR3 is CAIAPRGGSYEQYF. The DNA for the CDR3 is TGTGCCATCGCCCCGCGGGGAGGCTCCTACGAGCAGTACTTC.